Listed below are T cell receptor beta chains from one sample, sequenced in a study of OX40 agonist ivuxolimab in advanced cancers. Here immunoSEQ multiplex PCR was the method, and the copy in TCRdb shows in-frame clones only, minus some. The repertoire consists of about 20,000 clones, with about three quarters occurring once and the leading ten covering about a sixth. The specimen comprised CD4+ or CD8+ T cells sorted from blood, sampled in a trial of the OX40 agonist ivuxolimab. The source of these receptors is an adult with an advanced solid tumor such as melanoma, head and neck, liver or kidney cancer. Each CDR3 is given with its conserved first and last residue. Each record gives: clone size, CDR3 length, J gene, V gene, D gene, CDR3 DNA, CDR3 protein. The D gene is left open where the match is weak. Clone size is given for some rows only: seen once, a few or many times, or a class if the clone is expanded.

clone size: -
CDR3 length: 12
J gene: TRBJ2-1
V gene: TRBV6-5
D gene: -
CDR3 DNA: TGTGCCAGCAAAGGATCTTACAATGAGCAGTTCTTC
CDR3 protein: CASKGSYNEQFF

clone size: -
CDR3 length: 14
J gene: TRBJ2-7
V gene: TRBV27
D gene: TRBD2
CDR3 DNA: TGTGCCAGCAGTCCAACTAGCGGGAGCATCGAGCAGTACTTC
CDR3 protein: CASSPTSGSIEQYF

clone size: -
CDR3 length: 13
J gene: TRBJ2-1
V gene: TRBV7-9
D gene: TRBD2
CDR3 DNA: TGTGCCAGCAGCGCCTGGGGGGGCAATGAGCAGTTCTTC
CDR3 protein: CASSAWGGNEQFF

clone size: -
CDR3 length: 13
J gene: TRBJ2-7
V gene: TRBV6-1
D gene: -
CDR3 DNA: TGTGCCAGCAGTGAATTCCGGAGGGACGAGCAGTACTTC
CDR3 protein: CASSEFRRDEQYF

clone size: once
CDR3 length: 14
J gene: TRBJ1-5
V gene: TRBV5-5
D gene: -
CDR3 DNA: TGTGCCAGCAGCTTGGAGGGGTTTCTCCAGCCCCAGCATTTT
CDR3 protein: CASSLEGFLQPQHF

clone size: few
CDR3 length: 13
J gene: TRBJ1-4
V gene: TRBV19
D gene: -
CDR3 DNA: TGTGCCAGTAGTATAGGGCTGGGGGAAAAACTGTTTTTT
CDR3 protein: CASSIGLGEKLFF

clone size: -
CDR3 length: 14
J gene: TRBJ1-2
V gene: TRBV11-2
D gene: TRBD1
CDR3 DNA: TGTGCCAGCAGCTTAGTTGGGACAGAGCGGGGTTACACCTTC
CDR3 protein: CASSLVGTERGYTF

clone size: -
CDR3 length: 15
J gene: TRBJ2-1
V gene: TRBV7-9
D gene: TRBD1
CDR3 DNA: TGTGCCAGCAGCTTTTCCACAGGGGGCTACAATGAGCAGTTCTTC
CDR3 protein: CASSFSTGGYNEQFF

clone size: -
CDR3 length: 15
J gene: TRBJ1-3
V gene: TRBV4-3
D gene: TRBD1
CDR3 DNA: TGCGCCAGCAGCCTATTGGGACAGTATCATAACACCATATATTTT
CDR3 protein: CASSLLGQYHNTIYF

clone size: -
CDR3 length: 14
J gene: TRBJ2-2
V gene: TRBV9
D gene: TRBD2
CDR3 DNA: TGTGCCAGCAGCTTTAGCGGGGGCACCGGGGAGCTGTTTTTT
CDR3 protein: CASSFSGGTGELFF

clone size: -
CDR3 length: 15
J gene: TRBJ2-5
V gene: TRBV27
D gene: TRBD2
CDR3 DNA: TGTGCCAGCAGTTTAATGCGGGAGGGCCGGGAGACCCAGTACTTC
CDR3 protein: CASSLMREGRETQYF

clone size: once
CDR3 length: 13
J gene: TRBJ2-1
V gene: TRBV19
D gene: -
CDR3 DNA: TGTGCCAGTAGTATAGTTGGGGGAAGTGAGCAGTTCTTC
CDR3 protein: CASSIVGGSEQFF

clone size: -
CDR3 length: 15
J gene: TRBJ2-1
V gene: TRBV27
D gene: -
CDR3 DNA: TGTGCCAGCCGTTACGAGGGGCGTTCCTACAATGAGCAGTTCTTC
CDR3 protein: CASRYEGRSYNEQFF

clone size: once
CDR3 length: 15
J gene: TRBJ2-7
V gene: TRBV5-1
D gene: -
CDR3 DNA: TGCGCCAGCAGCTTGGCCCAGGGGCGCAGCCACGAGCAGTACTTC
CDR3 protein: CASSLAQGRSHEQYF

clone size: -
CDR3 length: 13
J gene: TRBJ2-7
V gene: TRBV7-8
D gene: -
CDR3 DNA: TGTGCCAGCAGCCGAGGTGCCGTATACGAGCAGTACTTC
CDR3 protein: CASSRGAVYEQYF

clone size: -
CDR3 length: 18
J gene: TRBJ2-7
V gene: TRBV5-6
D gene: TRBD1
CDR3 DNA: TGTGCCAGCAGCCCCACAGTTATGGGGGGACAGGTCTCCTACGAGCAGTACTTC
CDR3 protein: CASSPTVMGGQVSYEQYF

clone size: -
CDR3 length: 14
J gene: TRBJ1-1
V gene: TRBV9
D gene: -
CDR3 DNA: TGTGCCAGCAGCGTAGTTGATCAGGGGACTGAAGCTTTCTTT
CDR3 protein: CASSVVDQGTEAFF

clone size: -
CDR3 length: 13
J gene: TRBJ1-5
V gene: TRBV2
D gene: -
CDR3 DNA: TGTGCCAGCAGTATACAGGGAGGTCAGCCCCAGCATTTT
CDR3 protein: CASSIQGGQPQHF

clone size: -
CDR3 length: 14
J gene: TRBJ2-5
V gene: TRBV19
D gene: TRBD1
CDR3 DNA: TGTGCCAGTAGTTCTCGACAGGGGATAGAGACCCAGTACTTC
CDR3 protein: CASSSRQGIETQYF

clone size: -
CDR3 length: 14
J gene: TRBJ2-7
V gene: TRBV19
D gene: -
CDR3 DNA: TGTGCCAGTAGTAAGGCGGGCAGGGTTGACGAGCAGTACTTC
CDR3 protein: CASSKAGRVDEQYF

clone size: once
CDR3 length: 15
J gene: TRBJ1-2
V gene: TRBV18
D gene: TRBD1
CDR3 DNA: TGTGCCAGCTCCGCGGGACAGGGGGCTAACTATGGCTACACCTTC
CDR3 protein: CASSAGQGANYGYTF

clone size: medium-sized
CDR3 length: 14
J gene: TRBJ2-2
V gene: TRBV28
D gene: -
CDR3 DNA: TGTGCCAGCAGTTTCAGCGGCTACACCGGGGAGCTGTTTTTT
CDR3 protein: CASSFSGYTGELFF

clone size: -
CDR3 length: 12
J gene: TRBJ1-1
V gene: TRBV11-3
D gene: -
CDR3 DNA: TGTGCCAGCAGCTTAGCCCTCCCGGAAGCTTTCTTT
CDR3 protein: CASSLALPEAFF

clone size: -
CDR3 length: 15
J gene: TRBJ2-7
V gene: TRBV27
D gene: -
CDR3 DNA: TGTGCCAGCAGCCCCGGACTGGCGATCTCCTACGAGCAGTACTTC
CDR3 protein: CASSPGLAISYEQYF